This TCR beta chain emerged from a study of T cell responses to AZD1222 COVID-19 vaccine. Method: immunoSEQ multiplex PCR; TCRdb's copy keeps in-frame clones and lacks some. The sample has more than 150,000 clones; approximately 91% are singletons. The CDR3 has 14 residues. V shed 2 bases, J shed 6 bases, and the junction held 4 bases outside the gene matches. The germline V gene encodes CDR1 SGHRS and CDR2 YFSETQ. This specimen was peripheral blood, taken 28 days after the second AZD1222 dose. The source is an adult who received the AZD1222 COVID-19 vaccine. V and J are TRBV5-1 and TRBJ1-2, with 10 bases aligning to TRBD1. The CDR3 nucleotides are TGCGCCAGCAGCTTTCCGGGACAGGGGCATGGCTACACCTTC. It is translated as CASSFPGQGHGYTF.